This T cell receptor (beta chain) is from a study of cytomegalovirus exposure and HLA in healthy donors. Study details: Approximately 190 million T cells yielded some 120 million unique TCR beta sequences in earlier analysis.

Turning to this clone: What it recognizes is unknown.

V lost 4 bases, J lost 3 bases, and 13 bases lay in between. This CDR3 has 15 amino acids. Germline CDR1 LGHNA, CDR2 YSLEER. The PCR contained 60 Vbeta and 13 Jbeta primers. The method was immunoSEQ multiplex PCR; TCRdb's version includes in-frame clones alone and lacks a portion of them. Of approximately 170,000 clones listed, around four fifths are singletons. General study findings and limits: In a later analysis, V- and J-gene trimming of beta chains associated with a DCLRE1C missense variant, replicated independently. Later analysis suggested most CMV-associated TCR beta chains were HLA-restricted.

Source material: PBMCs. The TCR was taken from a boy aged 2 to 10 in good health and CMV-seronegative. The gene calls are TRBV4-3 and TRBJ2-1; D not certain. This CDR3 reads CASSLGVSGYNEQFF. As DNA, the CDR3 is TGCGCCAGCAGCCTAGGTGTTTCGGGCTACAATGAGCAGTTCTTC.